This T cell receptor beta chain was retrieved from a study of blood T cell repertoires in COVID-19. For the study at large: PBMCs, B-cell-depleted T cells, or T cells were the source of the cDNA or gDNA that made up the material.

This clone has just a few counts. In the original workflow: Reference gene primers were amplified, and this amplification served to estimate nucleated cell counts. Sequenced by immunoSEQ multiplex PCR; TCRdb stores in-frame clones only, minus some. Clonal size and the V and J genes are those of that table, whereas D and trimming came from the DNA. The sample has about 230,000 clones, 83% seen once. This clonotype was obtained from a woman aged 45-65 years with acute or convalescent COVID-19. The sample consisted of peripheral blood.

For the CDR3, the DNA is TGTGCCACCACAGGGATCACAGATACGCAGTATTTT. This codes for CATTGITDTQYF. This chain joins TRBV12-3 or TRBV12-4 and TRBJ2-3; tentative D call: TRBD1 (6 bases). The CDR3 spans 12 residues. Trimming shortened V by 10 bases and J by 2 bases, and 10 bases separated the two germline ends.